Following are 26 T cell receptor beta chains from one sample sequenced in a study of T-cell reconstitution after alpha-beta-depleted transplantation in children. TCRbeta library preparation incorporated unique molecular identifiers. TCRdb reanalysed the PCR reads using MiXCR and keeps one entry per CDR3 protein. The sample consists of approximately 1,000,000 distinct CDR3 sequences, 25% to 30% of them appearing once. The sample in question was PBMCs, mostly from graft donor cells, obtained 360 days after TCRalphabeta/CD19-depleted stem cell transplant. The receptors were gathered from a boy less than two years old who had a stem cell transplant for SCID, so the T cells may come from the graft donor.

This chain joins TRBV14 and TRBJ1-2, with D perhaps TRBD1 (5 bases). The CDR3 extends over 13 amino acids. The germline CDR1 and CDR2 sequences are SGHDN and FVKESK. The germline V and J ends were trimmed by 1 base and 6 bases, with 9 bases remaining between them. The CDR3 nucleotides are TGTGCCAGCAGCCAAGGGGACGTGAATGGCTACACCTTC. Its translation: CASSQGDVNGYTF.

The V and J genes are TRBV12-3 or TRBV12-4 and TRBJ1-6; a weak D match, TRBD1 (5 bases). Deletions cut 3 bases from V and 0 bases from J, with 6 bases between. The CDR3 extends over 15 amino acids. The CDR3, as DNA: TGTGCCAGCAGTTTTGACAGCTCCTATAATTCACCCCTCCACTTT. Its translation is CASSFDSSYNSPLHF.

The chain couples TRBV12-3 or TRBV12-4 to TRBJ2-7; D tentatively reads TRBD1 or TRBD2 (5 bases each). V gave up 6 bases and J gave up 5 bases, with 17 bases separating them. There are 14 residues in the CDR3. CDR3 amino acids: CASSFLSGTHEQYF. The CDR3 nucleotides read TGTGCCAGCAGCTTCCTATCAGGGACCCACGAGCAGTACTTC.

This chain connects TRBV12-3 or TRBV12-4 to TRBJ2-7; a weak D match, TRBD1 (5 bases). CDR3 length: 12 amino acids. V was clipped by 3 bases and J by 7 bases, with 10 bases between them. The CDR3 DNA follows: TGTGCCAGCAGTTTGTCCAGGGTAGAGCAGTACTTC. It encodes CASSLSRVEQYF.

The V and J genes are TRBV4-1 and TRBJ2-2; 10 bases align to TRBD1. V dropped 0 bases and J dropped 2; count of bases not matched to a gene: 6. This CDR3 is 18 amino acids long. Germline V gene data show CDR1 as MGHRA and CDR2 as YSYEKL. CDR3 region: CASSQEGTGAVNTGELFF. CDR3 nucleotides: TGCGCCAGCAGCCAAGAGGGGACAGGGGCGGTAAACACCGGGGAGCTGTTTTTT.

V and J are TRBV11-3 and TRBJ2-1, with 9 bases that match TRBD1. This CDR3 is 19 amino acids long. The V segment lost 5 bases and the J segment 1 base; nucleotides outside the gene matches: 15. Per the germline V gene, CDR1 is SGHNT and CDR2 is YENEEA. The CDR3 protein is CASSTPTGQGRRSYNEQFF. CDR3 coding DNA: TGTGCCAGCAGCACACCCACGGGACAGGGAAGAAGATCCTACAATGAGCAGTTCTTC.

This clonotype was picked up many times. At one of its ends the junction is not consistent with the germline gene, which may arise from a read error. V and J are TRBV5-1 and TRBJ2-1; D tentatively reads TRBD1 or TRBD2 (5 bases each). Germline V gene data show CDR1 as SGHRS and CDR2 as YFSETQ. The CDR3 is 13 residues long. CDR3 sequence (DNA): TGTGCCAGCAGCTCGGGGACGTACAATGAGCAGTTCTTC. Protein: CASSSGTYNEQFF.

The chain links TRBV5-1 to TRBJ2-1, with D unresolved. The V end was cut by 4 bases, the J end by 10 bases, with 12 bases between. From germline, CDR1 is SGHRS and CDR2 YFSETQ. The CDR3 length is 12 residues. The CDR3 DNA sequence: TGCGCCAGCAGCGTGACGGTAGGGGAGCAGTTCTTC. This sequence encodes CASSVTVGEQFF.

This clonotype was seen a few times. This chain links TRBV15 with TRBJ1-5; D gene ambiguous. The germline V and J ends were trimmed by 1 base and 7 bases, with 8 bases remaining between them. This CDR3 is 13 amino acids long. Germline V gene sequence: CDR1 LNHNV, CDR2 YYDKDF (reference sequence). This CDR3 is CATSRGRLQPQHF. CDR3 sequence (DNA): TGTGCCACCAGCAGAGGCCGACTACAGCCCCAGCATTTT. Supplemented by reference TRBV15 and TRBJ1-5, the full variable domain reads DAMVIQNPRYQVTQFGKPVTLSCSQTLNHNVMYWYQQKSSQAPKLLFHYYDKDFNNEADTPDNFQSRRPNTSFCFLDIRSPGLGDTAMYLCATSRGRLQPQHFGDGTRLSIL.

This chain joins TRBV27 and TRBJ2-7, with D uncertain. The CDR3 runs 16 residues. CDR1 MNHEY and CDR2 SMNVEV come from the germline V gene (reference sequence). With 4 bases removed from V and 3 bases from J, the gap between germline ends came to 19 bases. DNA for the CDR3: TGTGCCAGCAGTTCCGTCCCCCGCATCCTCAACTACGAGCAGTACTTC. Residues: CASSSVPRILNYEQYF.

The chain recombines TRBV5-1 with TRBJ2-5, with TRBD2 matching over 11 bases. The V and J ends lost 4 bases and 7 bases, in that order; junction bases with no gene match: 12. The CDR3 loop spans 16 amino acids. CDR1 and CDR2 (germline): SGHRS, YFSETQ. The chain's CDR3 is CASSKWTSGFLMTQYF. The CDR3 bases are TGCGCCAGCAGCAAGTGGACTAGCGGGTTTTTAATGACCCAGTACTTC.

The V call is TRBV5-1, the J call TRBJ2-7; D tentatively reads TRBD1 or TRBD2 (5 bases each). CDR1 and CDR2 (germline): SGHRS, YFSETQ. V shed 4 bases and J shed 6 bases, with 17 bases lying between them. The CDR3 sequence is 14 residues long. CDR3 residues: CASSRDGLGPEQYF. CDR3 coding DNA: TGCGCCAGCAGCCGGGACGGACTGGGTCCCGAGCAGTACTTC.

This chain links TRBV5-4 with TRBJ2-5; perhaps TRBD2 as D (6 bases). Trimming pared 0 bases from V and 2 bases from J, leaving 11 bases between. The CDR3 spans 15 residues. Germline V gives CDR1 SGHNT, CDR2 YYREEE (reference sequence). The CDR3, as DNA: TGTGCCAGCAGCTTGGGCCCACTAGCTCAAGAGACCCAGTACTTC. Protein product: CASSLGPLAQETQYF.

The chain links TRBV5-1 to TRBJ2-1; 7 positions agree with TRBD1. Trimming took 2 bases from V and 0 from J; bases not matched to a gene: 2. CDR3 size: 15 residues. CDR1 and CDR2 (germline): SGHRS, YFSETQ. The CDR3 is CASSFQGDSYNEQFF. The CDR3 DNA sequence: TGCGCCAGCAGCTTCCAGGGGGACTCCTACAATGAGCAGTTCTTC.

V usage is TRBV27 and J usage is TRBJ1-5; possible D gene TRBD1, 6 bases. The CDR3 is 13 amino acids. Trimming took 5 bases from V and 3 from J, leaving 8 bases between them. The V gene's germline CDR1 is MNHEY and CDR2 SMNVEV (reference sequence). CDR3 loop: CASSGQTNQPQHF. The CDR3 DNA reads as TGTGCCAGCAGTGGACAGACCAATCAGCCCCAGCATTTT.

In its sample, this clonotype was seen a few times. This CDR3 reads CASSSGAGANVLTF. Here the CDR3 DNA reads TGTGCCAGCAGCTCAGGGGCTGGGGCCAACGTCCTGACTTTC. The chain couples TRBV11-1 to TRBJ2-6, with D perhaps TRBD1 (6 bases). CDR1 is SGHAT and CDR2 is FQDESV in the germline V gene (reference sequence). Trimming cost V 4 bases and J 2 bases, with 6 bases left between them. CDR3 length: 14 amino acids.

This clonotype appeared once. Relative to the germline gene, one junction end is altered; a read error may explain this. This CDR3 reads CASSLVQSMNSEAFF. In DNA form, the CDR3 reads TGCGCCAGCAGCTTGGTTCAGTCCATGAACTCTGAAGCTTTCTTT. This chain uses TRBV5-1 with TRBJ1-1; D ambiguous. The CDR3 sequence is 15 residues long. The germline CDR1 and CDR2 sequences are SGHRS and YFSETQ.

The V and J genes are TRBV12-3 or TRBV12-4 and TRBJ2-2; 8 bases align to TRBD1. With V trimmed by 7 bases and J by 5 bases, 9 bases remained unmatched. CDR3 length: 15 amino acids. The CDR3 is CASTRTGGKTGELFF. CDR3 DNA sequence: TGTGCCAGCACCCGAACAGGGGGGAAAACCGGGGAGCTGTTTTTT.

The chain joins TRBV5-1 to TRBJ1-6; no clear D. CDR1 is SGHRS and CDR2 is YFSETQ in the germline V gene. V lost 0 bases and J 9 bases, leaving 13 bases between the germline ends. This CDR3 region has 15 residues. DNA of the CDR3: TGCGCCAGCAGCTTGGCCGGCCTCGCGGGTTCACCCCTCCACTTT. It is translated as CASSLAGLAGSPLHF.

Comments on this clonotype: Given the absence of the conserved phenylalanine or tryptophan at the CDR3 end, a read error is likely. The rearrangement links TRBV7-2 to TRBJ2-4; unclear D gene. CDR3 length: 16 amino acids. CDR1 SGHTA and CDR2 FQGNSA come from the germline V gene. V was cut by 7 bases and J by 0 bases, with 16 bases left in between. CDR3 amino acids: CASNKDNYLAKNIQYL. CDR3 in DNA: TGTGCCAGCAACAAAGACAATTACCTAGCCAAAAACATTCAGTACCTC.

This rearrangement joins TRBV20-1 to TRBJ2-1, with 7 bases identical to TRBD2. This CDR3 has 16 amino acids. Germline V CDR1 and CDR2: DFQATT, SNEGSKA (reference sequence). V was pared by 1 base and J by 2 bases, with 8 bases of the junction left unmatched. The CDR3 reads CSARGWLAVTYNEQFF. The CDR3 DNA sequence: TGCAGTGCTAGAGGTTGGCTAGCGGTCACCTACAATGAGCAGTTCTTC.

V and J are TRBV4-3 and TRBJ2-1; TRBD2 aligns across 8 bases. Losses at the gene ends were 0 bases for V and 0 bases for J; bases not matched to a gene: 7. There are 18 residues in the CDR3. Looked up from germline, CDR1 is LGHNA and CDR2 is YSLEER. CDR3 in amino acids: CASSQDWAGGVSYNEQFF. CDR3 nucleotide sequence: TGCGCCAGCAGCCAAGATTGGGCGGGGGGTGTCTCCTACAATGAGCAGTTCTTC.

The rearrangement joins TRBV12-3 or TRBV12-4 to TRBJ2-3; 15 positions agree with TRBD2. The CDR3 consists of 17 residues. Trimming took 6 bases from V and 1 from J; bases not matched to a gene: 5. The CDR3 loop is CASRGTSGGPGTDTQYF. CDR3 DNA: TGTGCCAGCAGAGGGACTAGCGGGGGGCCGGGCACAGATACGCAGTATTTT.

This clonotype was observed a handful of times. V and J are TRBV12-3 or TRBV12-4 and TRBJ2-3; 9 positions match TRBD2. CDR3 length equals 18 residues. Losses at the gene ends were 3 bases for V and 4 bases for J; bases not matched to a gene: 14. The CDR3 protein is CASSFPRAMRGGSDTQYF. CDR3 bases: TGTGCCAGCAGTTTCCCCCGGGCTATGCGGGGGGGTTCAGATACGCAGTATTTT.

This clonotype has more than one count but fewer than ten. V and J are TRBV7-2 and TRBJ2-5, with TRBD1 matching 9 bases. This CDR3 spans 16 amino acids. CDR1 SGHTA and CDR2 FQGNSA come from the germline V gene. V lost 5 bases and J lost 0; bases outside the gene matches: 7. CDR3 residues: CASSARTGEYQETQYF. CDR3 sequence (DNA): TGTGCCAGCAGCGCCCGGACAGGGGAGTACCAAGAGACCCAGTACTTC.

The chain couples TRBV9 to TRBJ2-3, with 8 bases fitting TRBD1. This CDR3 is 15 amino acids long. The V segment lost 4 bases and the J segment 2 bases; nucleotides outside the gene matches: 6. The germline V gene has CDR1 SGDLS and CDR2 YYNGEE. The DNA for the CDR3 is TGTGCCAGCAGCCCCCAGACAGGGGCCACAGATACGCAGTATTTT. Its protein product is CASSPQTGATDTQYF.